Listed here are 3 T cell receptor beta chains from one sample, sequenced in a study of blood T cell repertoires in COVID-19. This table comes from immunoSEQ multiplex PCR, and its TCRdb copy is limited to in-frame clones, with some not included. The sample records about 260,000 clones, 75% to 90% being singletons. Sequencing input: peripheral blood. The receptors here all came from a man younger than 45 with active or convalescent COVID-19.

The chain couples TRBV6-6 to TRBJ1-5; 8 nucleotides match TRBD1. V lost 2 bases to trimming and J lost 4 bases; unmatched junction nucleotides: 7. In germline, CDR1 is MNHNY, CDR2 SVGAGI (reference sequence). The CDR3 consists of 16 residues. CDR3 sequence (DNA): TGTGCCAGCAGTTACCCCGGGACAGGCCCAAATCAGCCCCAGCATTTT. Residues: CASSYPGTGPNQPQHF.

The rearrangement uses TRBV5-5 and TRBJ2-3; 7 bases align to TRBD1. V was clipped by 4 bases and J by 0 bases; unmatched bases: 8. Germline loops: CDR1 SGHKS, CDR2 YYEKEE (reference sequence). The CDR3 spans 16 residues. CDR3 sequence (DNA): TGTGCCAGCAGCCGGCAACAGGGGCTAAGCACAGATACGCAGTATTTT. Translation gives CASSRQQGLSTDTQYF.

The chain couples TRBV6-5 to TRBJ1-5; possibly TRBD1 for D (6 bases). Trimming stripped 0 bases from V and 7 bases from J, with 13 bases between. This CDR3 region has 15 residues. CDR1 is MNHEY and CDR2 is SVGAGI in the germline V gene. CDR3 in amino acids: CASSYSWQGTQPQHF. The CDR3 region has the DNA TGTGCCAGCAGTTACTCATGGCAGGGGACCCAGCCCCAGCATTTT.